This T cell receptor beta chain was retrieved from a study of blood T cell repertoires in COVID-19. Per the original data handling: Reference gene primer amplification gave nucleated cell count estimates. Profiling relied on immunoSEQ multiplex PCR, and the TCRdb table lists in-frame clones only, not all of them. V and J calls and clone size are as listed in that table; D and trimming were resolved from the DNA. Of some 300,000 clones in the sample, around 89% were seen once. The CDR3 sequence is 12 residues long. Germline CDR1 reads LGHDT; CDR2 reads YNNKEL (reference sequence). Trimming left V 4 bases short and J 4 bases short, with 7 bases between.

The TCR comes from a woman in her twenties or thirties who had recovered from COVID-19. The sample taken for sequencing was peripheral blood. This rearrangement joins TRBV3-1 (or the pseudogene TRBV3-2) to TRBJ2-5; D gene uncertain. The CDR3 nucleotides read TGTGCCAGCAGCCTCGAGTCAGAGACCCAGTACTTC. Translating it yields CASSLESETQYF.